The 13 T cell receptor beta chains below all came from one sample that was sequenced in a study of T-cell memory formation after mild COVID-19. From the 5' RACE reads, TCRdb called clonotypes with MiXCR, one entry per CDR3 protein. The top ten hold about 8.7% of the sample, which has around 420,000 distinct CDR3 sequences, roughly 26% seen once. What was sequenced was PBMCs or a T cell subset sorted from them (not recorded which). The origin of the receptors is an adult woman who had mild COVID-19 (a few samples of this study predate the infection). Cell type and time point are not known.

This clonotype has more than one count but fewer than ten. The chain carries TRBV5-6 and TRBJ2-1, with D tentatively TRBD1 (5 bases). Germline CDR1 SGHDT, CDR2 YYEEEE. V lost 3 bases and J lost 2, with 18 bases in between. This CDR3 has 17 amino acids. In nucleotides, the CDR3 is TGTGCCAGCAGCTCATTCTGGGGCGGTCGGGCCTACAATGAGCAGTTCTTC. This sequence encodes CASSSFWGGRAYNEQFF.

This clonotype was observed a few times. This chain uses TRBV20-1 with TRBJ1-5; D call uncertain. Trimming cost V 0 bases and J 3 bases, with 12 bases left between them. The CDR3 is made up of 15 amino acids. Germline-derived CDR1 and CDR2 are DFQATT and SNEGSKA (reference sequence). The CDR3: CSARDKGIPNQPQHF. In DNA form, the CDR3 reads TGCAGTGCTAGAGATAAAGGGATCCCCAATCAGCCCCAGCATTTT.

This chain links TRBV9 with TRBJ1-3; 7 bases line up with TRBD1. The CDR3 runs to 15 residues. CDR1 and CDR2 from the germline V gene are SGDLS and YYNGEE. Losses at the gene ends were 3 bases for V and 0 bases for J; bases not matched to a gene: 3. The CDR3 sequence: CASSGTGFSGNTIYF. The CDR3 nucleotides are TGTGCCAGCAGCGGGACAGGTTTCTCTGGAAACACCATATATTTT.

This chain links TRBV20-1 with TRBJ2-7; 11 bases are shared with TRBD2. The CDR3 length is 15 residues. The germline CDR1 and CDR2 sequences are DFQATT and SNEGSKA (reference sequence). V shed 6 bases, J shed 2 bases, and the junction held 9 bases outside the gene matches. This chain's CDR3 is CSAQTLAGGTYEQYF. CDR3 sequence (DNA): TGCAGTGCCCAAACCCTAGCGGGAGGCACCTACGAGCAGTACTTC.

The CDR3 loop reads CASSLDGQVGQPQHF. CDR3 coding DNA: TGCGCCAGCAGCTTGGACGGACAGGTTGGCCAGCCCCAGCATTTT. The gene calls are TRBV5-1 and TRBJ1-5; TRBD1 matches 7 bases. Germline trimming cut 0 bases from V and 7 bases from J; bases unmatched to any gene: 7. Germline loops: CDR1 SGHRS, CDR2 YFSETQ. CDR3 length equals 15 residues.

V is TRBV6-2 or TRBV6-3 and J is TRBJ2-7; no definite D call. V gave up 10 bases and J gave up 0 bases, with 13 bases separating them. This CDR3 contains 13 residues. Germline-derived CDR1 and CDR2 are MNHEY and SVGEGT. The CDR3 spells CATHPSVSYEQYF. CDR3 bases: TGTGCCACTCACCCCAGCGTCTCCTACGAGCAGTACTTC.

The V gene is TRBV12-3 or TRBV12-4, the J gene TRBJ2-4, with 12 bases fitting TRBD2. The CDR3 covers 17 residues. The junction had 12 bases not matched to a gene; V was cut back by 5 bases and J by 7 bases. CDR3 sequence: CASSRPGLAGPGNIQYF. The CDR3 DNA reads as TGTGCCAGCAGTCGCCCGGGACTAGCGGGCCCAGGGAACATTCAGTACTTC.

V is TRBV12-3 or TRBV12-4 and J is TRBJ2-5; 10 bases map to TRBD2. J was trimmed by 3 bases and V by 6 bases; bases with no gene match: 4. This CDR3 has 14 residues. The CDR3 DNA follows: TGTGCCAGCAGGGTGGGACTAGCGAAAGAGACCCAGTACTTC. Protein: CASRVGLAKETQYF.

This clonotype was counted a few times. The chain is built from TRBV25-1 and TRBJ2-7; tentative D call: TRBD2 (6 bases). Looked up from germline, CDR1 is MGHDK and CDR2 is SYGVNS. V lost 1 base and J lost 0, with 13 bases in between. This CDR3 spans 16 amino acids. This chain's CDR3 is CASSEWGDSSSYEQYF. DNA of the CDR3: TGTGCCAGCAGTGAATGGGGGGACTCAAGCTCCTACGAGCAGTACTTC.

This clonotype has only a few counts. The rearrangement joins TRBV19 to TRBJ2-1; 10 positions agree with TRBD1. Germline trimming cut 5 bases from V and 5 bases from J; bases unmatched to any gene: 15. Germline values: CDR1 LNHDA, CDR2 SQIVND (reference sequence). The CDR3 runs 18 residues. CDR3: CASSSAGRGTGVDNEQFF. The CDR3 region has the DNA TGTGCCAGTAGTTCAGCGGGGCGCGGGACAGGGGTCGACAATGAGCAGTTCTTC.

The gene calls are TRBV3-1 and TRBJ1-1; D might be TRBD1 (5 bases). Between the trimmed V and J ends, which lost 4 bases and 12 bases, there was a span of 15 bases. Germline V gene sequence: CDR1 LGHDT, CDR2 YNNKEL (reference sequence). The CDR3 has 12 amino acids. CDR3 loop: CASSLRRGDSFF. The CDR3 DNA reads as TGTGCCAGCAGCCTGCGAAGGGGCGATTCTTTCTTT.

This chain links TRBV29-1 with TRBJ2-7; perhaps TRBD2 as D (5 bases). Deletions cut 7 bases from V and 1 base from J, with 8 bases between. There are 11 residues in the CDR3. Germline CDR1 reads SQVTM; CDR2 reads ANQGSEA. CDR3 nucleotide sequence: TGCAGCGCCGGGGATTCCTACGAGCAGTACTTC. This gives the protein CSAGDSYEQYF.

The chain uses TRBV15 and TRBJ2-7; 13 nucleotides line up with TRBD2. Trimming cost V 3 bases and J 2 bases; bases outside gene matches: 4. This CDR3 region has 16 residues. CDR1 and CDR2 from the germline V gene are LNHNV and YYDKDF (reference sequence). CDR3 sequence reads: CATSSATSGGAYEQYF. For the CDR3, the DNA is TGTGCCACCAGCAGTGCTACTAGCGGGGGGGCCTACGAGCAGTACTTC.